These T cell receptor beta chains were read from a single sample in a study of cytomegalovirus exposure and HLA in healthy donors. Only in-frame clones appear in the TCRdb table, and some are missing; sequencing was by immunoSEQ multiplex PCR. The sample holds over 150,000 clones, approximately 77% seen once. Material: PBMCs. These receptors originate from a young man in good health and CMV-seropositive. Each CDR3 is given with its conserved first and last residue. The order of the fields is V gene, CDR3 protein.

>TRBV7-9
CASSRGLHTGELFF
>TRBV5-1
CASSLTGGGQPQHF
>TRBV19
CASSTGQGGSYEQYF
>TRBV28
CASSLGSTNYGYTF
>TRBV10-3
CAISGPVGGTIYF
>TRBV6-7
CASSQAGFPDTQYF
>TRBV30
CAWSPTEAPTEKLFF
>TRBV6-6
CASSTQGASTEAFF
>TRBV4-1
CASSQPATAYEQYF
>TRBV15
CATNAGRVETQYF
>TRBV28
CASGSPGSGGRDTQYF
>TRBV7-7
CASSPLQEVDTQYF
>TRBV27
CASSPSLFYEQYF
>TRBV11-2
CASKASGGRADTQYF
>TRBV30
CAWSEASTDTQYF
>TRBV27
CASSLALATDTQYF
>TRBV27
CASSVRTGESQPQHF
>TRBV30
CAWSTTVHEQFF
>TRBV2
CATTGDSYEQYF
>TRBV29-1
CSVEDLGDRDSYEQYF
>TRBV10-2
CASSEVLAGGFTDTQYF
>TRBV10-3
CAISHRTDTDTQYF
>TRBV30
CAWSPGRSPLHF
>TRBV4-3
CASSQVGRDTGELFF
>TRBV14
CASSQRLREGSEKLFF
>TRBV12-5
CASAQGQNTGELFF
>TRBV7-6
CASSPGQGLYTEAFF
>TRBV28
CASSWTGRGGSYEQYF
>TRBV14
CASSQEDGELFF
>TRBV13
CASSSDGDTEAFF
>TRBV28
CASSSGGQVFYEQYF
>TRBV18
CASSPTSGTSYEQYF
>TRBV7-3
CASSLPPGQGPYEQYF
>TRBV5-1
CASSLRQGRSNTEAFF
>TRBV5-1
CASSLEGSSEAFF
>TRBV6-1
CASSEGERIWTEAFF
>TRBV5-1
CASSLGTAQETQYF
>TRBV5-1
CASRPGQTAEQYF
>TRBV5-6
CASSLGRGSKQPQHF
>TRBV9
CASSPRLGYNEQFF
>TRBV10-3
CAISAGGPGGETQYF
>TRBV19
CASSTPKSSGANVLTF
>TRBV11-1
CASSPGFGTGSYEQYF
>TRBV4-1
CASSQLVGTEYNEQFF
>TRBV7-2
CASSLPRTGEGKDEQYF
>TRBV7-6
CASSFRQGTETQYF
>TRBV7-9
CASSLGQTNEKLFF
>TRBV7-2
CASSLVSRGNEQFF
>TRBV2
CAGRQGAGTEAFF
>TRBV6-5
CASTTGDQPQHF
>TRBV28
CASSLGQPNQPQHF
>TRBV28
CASSPSGKTTNEKLFF
>TRBV27
CASSISGGVYGYTF
>TRBV30
CAWRQGEGNSPLHF
>TRBV4-1
CASSQQDLGGSYEQYF